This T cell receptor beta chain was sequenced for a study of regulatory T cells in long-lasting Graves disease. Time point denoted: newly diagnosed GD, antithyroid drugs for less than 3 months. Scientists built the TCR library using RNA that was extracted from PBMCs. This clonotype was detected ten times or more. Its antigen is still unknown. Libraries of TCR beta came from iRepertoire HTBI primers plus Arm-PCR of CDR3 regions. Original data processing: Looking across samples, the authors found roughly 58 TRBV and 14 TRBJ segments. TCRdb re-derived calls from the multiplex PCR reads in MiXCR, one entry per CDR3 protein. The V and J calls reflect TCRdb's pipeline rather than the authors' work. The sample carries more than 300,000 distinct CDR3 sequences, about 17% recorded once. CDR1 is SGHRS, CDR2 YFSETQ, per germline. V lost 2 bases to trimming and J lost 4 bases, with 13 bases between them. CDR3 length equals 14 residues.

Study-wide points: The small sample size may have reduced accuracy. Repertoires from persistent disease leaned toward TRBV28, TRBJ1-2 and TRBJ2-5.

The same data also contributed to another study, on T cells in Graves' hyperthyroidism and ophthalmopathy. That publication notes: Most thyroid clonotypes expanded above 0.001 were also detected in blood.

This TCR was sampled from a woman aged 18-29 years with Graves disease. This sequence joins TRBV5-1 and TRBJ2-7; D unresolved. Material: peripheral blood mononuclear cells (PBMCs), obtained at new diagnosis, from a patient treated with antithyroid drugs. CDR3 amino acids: CASSFGAGEYEQYF. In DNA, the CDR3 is TGCGCCAGCAGCTTTGGAGCTGGTGAGTACGAGCAGTACTTC.